Included here is one T cell receptor (beta chain) sequence, with context. Its antigen is undetermined. The time point is: 2014-2015 season, 7 days after vaccination. Community-dwelling subjects without influenza vaccination in the prior 6 months were enrolled. The data were obtained in a study of follicular helper T cells after annual influenza vaccination. Study-level points and caveats: Yearly vaccinations repeatedly recalled conserved clonotypes in ICOS+CD38+ cTfh. Change in circulating plasmablasts correlated with ICOS+CD38+ cTfh clonality change.

The repertoire was sequenced with immunoSEQ multiplex PCR; TCRdb's copy has only in-frame clones and lacks some. The sample has roughly 890 clones, around 86% seen once. V lost 2 bases to trimming and J lost 4 bases, with 14 bases between them. This CDR3 spans 15 amino acids. Germline V CDR1 and CDR2: GTSNPN, SVGIG (reference sequence). The specimen comprised CXCR5+ CD38+ circulating T follicular helper cells from blood, sampled 7 days after influenza vaccination. Subset noted: circulating Tfh, non-naive CD4+CXCR5+PD-1+ (ICOS+CD38+ or ICOS-CD38-). V gene TRBV30 combines with J gene TRBJ2-2; the D gene is possibly TRBD1 (6 bases). The sequence was obtained from an adult who received the influenza vaccine. The CDR3 DNA follows: TGTGCCTGGAGTTCCAGGGAGACAGGCACCGGGGAGCTGTTTTTT. Protein: CAWSSRETGTGELFF.